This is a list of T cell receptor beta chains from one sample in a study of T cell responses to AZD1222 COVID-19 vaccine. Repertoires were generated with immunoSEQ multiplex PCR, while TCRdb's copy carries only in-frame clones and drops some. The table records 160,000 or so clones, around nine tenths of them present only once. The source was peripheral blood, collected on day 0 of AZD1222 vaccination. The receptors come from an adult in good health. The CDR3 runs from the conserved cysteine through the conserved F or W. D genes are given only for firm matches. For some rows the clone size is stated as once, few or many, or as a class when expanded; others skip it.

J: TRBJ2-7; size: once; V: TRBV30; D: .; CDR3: CAWGRGNGEQYF; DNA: TGTGCCTGGGGCCGGGGTAACGGCGAGCAGTACTTC
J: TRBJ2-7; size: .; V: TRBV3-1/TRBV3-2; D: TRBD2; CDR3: CASSQGIGTSGFEQYF; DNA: TGTGCCAGCAGCCAAGGTATCGGGACTAGCGGGTTTGAGCAGTACTTC
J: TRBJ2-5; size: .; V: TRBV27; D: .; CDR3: CASSPFREQAETQYF; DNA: TGTGCCAGCAGTCCCTTTCGGGAGCAAGCGGAGACCCAGTACTTC
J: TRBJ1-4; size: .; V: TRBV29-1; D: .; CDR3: CSVGSSGGGSEKLFF; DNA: TGCAGCGTTGGCAGTTCGGGCGGCGGGAGTGAAAAACTGTTTTTT
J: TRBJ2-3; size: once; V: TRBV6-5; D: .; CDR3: CASSATSYTDTQYF; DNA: TGTGCCAGCTCTGCCACCTCTTACACAGATACGCAGTATTTT
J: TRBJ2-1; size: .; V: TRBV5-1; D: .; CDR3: CASTFRGEQFF; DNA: TGCGCCAGCACCTTCCGGGGGGAGCAGTTCTTC
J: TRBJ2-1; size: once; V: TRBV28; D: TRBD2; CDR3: CASSLRLAGVDEQFF; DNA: TGTGCCAGCAGTTTGCGACTAGCGGGGGTAGATGAGCAGTTCTTC
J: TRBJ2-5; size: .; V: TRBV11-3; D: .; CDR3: CASSSRGGRETQYF; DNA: TGTGCCAGCAGCTCGAGGGGGGGCAGGGAGACCCAGTACTTC
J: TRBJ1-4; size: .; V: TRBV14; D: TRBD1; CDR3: CASSQGYGTAEKLFF; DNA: TGTGCCAGCAGCCAAGGGTACGGGACAGCTGAAAAACTGTTTTTT
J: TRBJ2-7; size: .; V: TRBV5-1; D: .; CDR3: CASSLAAGTTYEQYF; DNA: TGCGCCAGCAGCTTGGCCGCAGGGACGACCTACGAGCAGTACTTC
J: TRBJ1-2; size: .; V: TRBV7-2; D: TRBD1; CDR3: CASILPGTGTYGYTF; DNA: TGTGCCAGCATCCTTCCAGGGACAGGGACCTATGGCTACACCTTC
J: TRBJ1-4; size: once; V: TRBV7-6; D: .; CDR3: CASSFDGIFNEKLFF; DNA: TGTGCCAGCAGCTTCGACGGGATTTTTAATGAAAAACTGTTTTTT
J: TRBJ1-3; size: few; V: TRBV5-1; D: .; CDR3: CASSLEPGASGNTIYF; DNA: TGCGCCAGCAGCTTGGAGCCGGGGGCTTCTGGAAACACCATATATTTT
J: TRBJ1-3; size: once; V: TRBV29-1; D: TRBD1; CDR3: CSATGHSGNTIYF; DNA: TGCAGCGCGACAGGGCATTCTGGAAACACCATATATTTT
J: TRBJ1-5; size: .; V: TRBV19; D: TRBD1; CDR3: CASKRGQDQPQHF; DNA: TGTGCCAGTAAAAGGGGGCAGGACCAGCCCCAGCATTTT
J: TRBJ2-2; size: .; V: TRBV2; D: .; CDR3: CASSAPTVNTGELFF; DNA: TGTGCCAGCAGTGCCCCTACAGTGAACACCGGGGAGCTGTTTTTT
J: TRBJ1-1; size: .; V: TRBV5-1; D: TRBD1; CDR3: CASSLGPQGVGTEAFF; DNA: TGCGCCAGCAGCTTGGGGCCACAGGGGGTGGGCACTGAAGCTTTCTTT
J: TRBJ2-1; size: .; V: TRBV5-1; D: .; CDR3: CASSPSGREGNEQFF; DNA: TGCGCCAGCAGCCCCTCCGGCAGGGAAGGGAATGAGCAGTTCTTC
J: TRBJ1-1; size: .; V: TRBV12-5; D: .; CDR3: CASGFPLWTPTGTEAFF; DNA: TGTGCTAGTGGTTTCCCTCTATGGACCCCTACCGGGACTGAAGCTTTCTTT
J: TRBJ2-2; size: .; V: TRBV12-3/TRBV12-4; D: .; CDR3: CASSLFRIGELFF; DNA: TGTGCCAGCAGCTTATTCCGAATCGGGGAGCTGTTTTTT
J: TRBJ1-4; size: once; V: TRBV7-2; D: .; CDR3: CASSHGRPGHGNEKLFF; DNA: TGTGCCAGCAGCCACGGAAGGCCAGGGCACGGTAATGAAAAACTGTTTTTT
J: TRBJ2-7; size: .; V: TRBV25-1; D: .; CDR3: CASKVNGVHEQYF; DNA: TGTGCCAGCAAGGTGAACGGAGTTCACGAGCAGTACTTC
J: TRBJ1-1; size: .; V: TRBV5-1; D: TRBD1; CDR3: CASSLAPGQGRDTEAFF; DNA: TGCGCCAGCAGCTTGGCCCCCGGACAGGGCCGGGACACTGAAGCTTTCTTT
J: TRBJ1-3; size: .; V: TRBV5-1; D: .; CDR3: CASSLEARKTSGNTIYF; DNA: TGCGCCAGCAGCTTGGAAGCAAGGAAGACCTCTGGAAACACCATATATTTT
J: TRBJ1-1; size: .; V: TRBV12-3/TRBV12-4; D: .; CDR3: CASSLQGLPEAFF; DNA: TGTGCCAGCAGTTTGCAGGGTCTCCCTGAAGCTTTCTTT
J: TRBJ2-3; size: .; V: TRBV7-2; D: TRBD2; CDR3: CASSLGLSTDTQYF; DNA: TGTGCCAGCAGCTTGGGACTATCCACAGATACGCAGTATTTT
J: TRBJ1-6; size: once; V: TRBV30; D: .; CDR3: CAWNSIRGGSPLHF; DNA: TGTGCCTGGAACTCGATCCGGGGGGGTTCACCCCTCCACTTT
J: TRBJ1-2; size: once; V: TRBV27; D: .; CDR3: CASSLSGGYGYTF; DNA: TGTGCCAGCAGTTTATCCGGCGGCTATGGCTACACCTTC
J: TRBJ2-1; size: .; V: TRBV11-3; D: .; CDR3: CASSQNRHNEQFF; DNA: TGTGCCAGCAGCCAAAACCGACACAATGAGCAGTTCTTC
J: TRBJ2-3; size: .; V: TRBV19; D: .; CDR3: CASSTPGILTDTQYF; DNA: TGTGCCAGTAGTACCCCCGGGATCCTCACAGATACGCAGTATTTT
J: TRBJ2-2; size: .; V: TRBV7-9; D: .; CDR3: CASSFFGLTNTGELFF; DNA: TGTGCCAGCAGCTTCTTTGGACTCACGAACACCGGGGAGCTGTTTTTT